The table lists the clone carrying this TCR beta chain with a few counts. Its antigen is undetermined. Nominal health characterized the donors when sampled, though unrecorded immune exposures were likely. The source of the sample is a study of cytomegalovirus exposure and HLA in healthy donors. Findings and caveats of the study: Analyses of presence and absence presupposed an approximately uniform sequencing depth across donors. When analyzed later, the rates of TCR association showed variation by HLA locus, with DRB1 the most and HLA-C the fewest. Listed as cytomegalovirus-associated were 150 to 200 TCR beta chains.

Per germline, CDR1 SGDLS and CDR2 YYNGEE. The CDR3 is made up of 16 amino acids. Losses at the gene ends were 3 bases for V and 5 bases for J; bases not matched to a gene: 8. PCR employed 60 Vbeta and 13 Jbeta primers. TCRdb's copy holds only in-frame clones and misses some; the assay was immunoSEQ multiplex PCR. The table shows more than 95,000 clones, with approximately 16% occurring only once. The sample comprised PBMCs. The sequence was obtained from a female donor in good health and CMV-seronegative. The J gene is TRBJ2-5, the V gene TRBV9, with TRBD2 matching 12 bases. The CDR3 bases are TGTGCCAGCAGCGGCAGACTAGCGGGAGTTGAGGAGACCCAGTACTTC. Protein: CASSGRLAGVEETQYF.